This T cell receptor beta chain is from a study of cytomegalovirus exposure and HLA in healthy donors. The overall study: Earlier results showed roughly 120 million unique TCR beta sequences derived from roughly 200 million T cells.

PCR primers comprised 60 Vbeta and 13 Jbeta primers. Generated by immunoSEQ multiplex PCR, the TCRdb table keeps only in-frame clones and is missing some. Among around 190,000 clones, 60% to 80% were seen once, and the ten largest hold over 2%. Germline lookup yields CDR1 MDHEN and CDR2 SYDVKM. There are 15 residues in the CDR3. V dropped 5 bases and J dropped 11; count of bases not matched to a gene: 12. Study observations and caveats: Confirmation was obtained in vitro that three CMV-associated chains are specific for CMV antigens.

Turning to this clone: Antigen specificity is unknown.

The source is a man in his fifties or sixties in good health and CMV-seronegative. The material sequenced was PBMCs. J is TRBJ2-5 and V is TRBV28; 12 nucleotides match TRBD1. The CDR3 is CASSNHRGQGAEQYF. The CDR3 region has the DNA TGTGCCAGCAGTAACCACCGGGGACAGGGGGCGGAGCAGTACTTC.